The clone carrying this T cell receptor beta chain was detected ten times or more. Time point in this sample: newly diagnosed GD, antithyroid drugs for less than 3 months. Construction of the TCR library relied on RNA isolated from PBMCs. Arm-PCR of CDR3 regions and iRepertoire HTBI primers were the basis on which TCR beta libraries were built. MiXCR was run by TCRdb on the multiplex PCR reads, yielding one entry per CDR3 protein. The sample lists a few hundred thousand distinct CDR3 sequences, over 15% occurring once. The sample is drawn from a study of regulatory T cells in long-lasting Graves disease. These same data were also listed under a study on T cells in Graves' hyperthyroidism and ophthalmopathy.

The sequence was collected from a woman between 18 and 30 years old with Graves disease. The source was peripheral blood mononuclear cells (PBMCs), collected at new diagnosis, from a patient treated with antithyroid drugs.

CDR3 loop: CASSSGQGAAYEQYF. The CDR3 bases are TGTGCCAGCAGCTCGGGACAGGGGGCTGCCTACGAGCAGTACTTC. This sequence joins TRBV7-3 and TRBJ2-7; the match to TRBD1 covers 12 bases. CDR3 length equals 15 residues. Trimming took 4 bases from V and 2 from J; bases not matched to a gene: 3. Germline CDR1 SGHTA, CDR2 FQGTGA.